The 18 T cell receptor beta chains listed next were all sequenced from one sample in a study of CXCR3-negative and CXCR3-positive naive CD8 T cells (dated by TCRdb to the late 2010s). The reads were generated on a NextSeq 550. The Human TCR Profiling Kit (MiLaboratory) was used to make UMI-labeled 5' RACE TRB cDNA libraries. Through TCRdb reprocessing, the reads give one entry per CDR3 protein sequence; DNA is omitted. The sample has 150,000 or so distinct CDR3 sequences on record. Approximately 0.51% of the sample comes from the top ten. Source material: naive CXCR3- CD8+ T cells from blood. The sample's cell subset or site label, in plain terms: CD45RO-CCR7+CD27+CD95- naive CD8+ T cells lacking CXCR3 (TNR3-). These receptors were collected from a human donor in good health. Some clones in this sample may be carry-over from other donors' samples.

The chain is built from TRBV7-6 and TRBJ1-1. CDR3 length equals 13 residues. CDR1 is SGHVS and CDR2 is FNYEAQ in the germline V gene. The CDR3 is CASSLVEDTEAFF.

The V call is TRBV12-3 or TRBV12-4, the J call TRBJ2-3. The CDR3 totals 15 residues. This CDR3 reads CASSLVVASTDTQYF.

The chain couples TRBV10-1 to TRBJ1-5. The germline V gene has CDR1 WNHNN and CDR2 SYGVQD (reference sequence). CDR3 size: 12 residues. The CDR3 here is CASSVRSQPQHF.

The chain uses TRBV29-1 and TRBJ2-4; there is no DNA to check the TCRdb D call of TRBD2. This CDR3 region has 15 residues. Germline V gives CDR1 SQVTM, CDR2 ANQGSEA. CDR3 in amino acids: CSVEMRGGERNIQYF.

V and J are TRBV29-1 and TRBJ2-7. The germline V gene has CDR1 SQVTM and CDR2 ANQGSEA. The CDR3 has 13 residues. CDR3: CSVEGVTTYEQYF.

The rearrangement joins TRBV25-1 to TRBJ2-5; TCRdb calls TRBD2, which cannot be checked without DNA. The CDR3 sequence is 18 residues long. Germline V gene data show CDR1 as MGHDK and CDR2 as SYGVNS. The chain's CDR3 is CASSDWVLAGALQETQYF.

The chain employs TRBV7-9 and TRBJ1-3; the TRBD1 assignment by TCRdb is unverifiable without DNA. The CDR3 sequence is 15 residues long. CDR1 and CDR2 from the germline V gene are SEHNR and FQNEAQ (reference sequence). CDR3 sequence reads: CASSLGPGRGNTIYF.

The chain uses TRBV29-1 and TRBJ2-7; checking the TCRdb D call of TRBD2 is not possible without DNA. Germline CDR1 reads SQVTM; CDR2 reads ANQGSEA. The CDR3 sequence is 15 residues long. CDR3 sequence reads: CSVEESDGPSYEQYF.

V usage is TRBV9 and J usage is TRBJ2-7; the D gene TCRdb calls, TRBD1, cannot be checked with no DNA. CDR1 and CDR2 from the germline V gene are SGDLS and YYNGEE. The CDR3 extends over 15 amino acids. CDR3 in amino acids: CASSQGGGTSYEQYF. Together with reference TRBV9 and TRBJ2-7, the CDR3 gives the full variable domain: DSGVTQTPKHLITATGQRVTLRCSPRSGDLSVYWYQQSLDQGLQFLIQYYNGEERAKGNILERFSAQQFPDLHSELNLSSLELGDSALYFCASSQGGGTSYEQYFGPGTRLTVT.

The chain has TRBV6-5 and TRBJ2-7; TCRdb's D call of TRBD1 is untestable without DNA. The V gene's germline CDR1 is MNHEY and CDR2 SVGAGI. This CDR3 contains 15 residues. The CDR3 region is CASSWDGENNYEQYF.

V and J are TRBV3-1 and TRBJ2-3; TCRdb designates TRBD2, a call that cannot be tested without DNA. The CDR3 runs to 14 residues. Germline V lookup: CDR1 LGHDT, CDR2 YNNKEL (reference sequence). CDR3 protein: CASSQGLGTDTQYF.

The chain recombines TRBV20-1 with TRBJ2-5. Germline assignment: CDR1 DFQATT and CDR2 SNEGSKA (reference sequence). This CDR3 contains 16 residues. CDR3 protein: CSARLFVYQIQETQYF.

This chain joins TRBV4-1 and TRBJ2-3; as DNA is missing, the TRBD2 call by TCRdb cannot be tested. The CDR3 is 17 amino acids. Per germline, CDR1 MGHRA and CDR2 YSYEKL. The CDR3 is CASSAFGSSGRTDTQYF.

The chain carries TRBV7-9 and TRBJ2-1; TCRdb picks TRBD1, but there is no DNA to check that call. Germline V gene sequence: CDR1 SEHNR, CDR2 FQNEAQ (reference sequence). The CDR3 is 14 residues long. The CDR3 is CASGGAKPTNEQFF.

The chain carries TRBV29-1 and TRBJ2-1; TCRdb's D call of TRBD2 is untestable without DNA. CDR1 SQVTM and CDR2 ANQGSEA come from the germline V gene. CDR3 size: 19 residues. CDR3 region: CSGLSGSGALGGYYNEQFF.

The chain carries TRBV23-1 and TRBJ2-2; TCRdb designates TRBD1, a call that cannot be tested without DNA. TRBV23-1 is treated as an ORF (open reading frame) with a function not yet certain. The length of the CDR3 is 18 residues. CDR3 sequence reads: CASSHRDRVLTNTGELFF.

The chain links TRBV3-1 to TRBJ2-1; TCRdb's D call, TRBD2, is unchecked because there is no DNA. Germline V gene sequence: CDR1 LGHDT, CDR2 YNNKEL (reference sequence). The CDR3 totals 19 residues. CDR3: CASSQSPLSSGRPDNEQFF.

The rearrangement joins TRBV5-1 to TRBJ2-7. CDR3 length: 14 residues. Germline assignment: CDR1 SGHRS and CDR2 YFSETQ. This CDR3 is CASSLDRTSYEQYF.